These 26 T cell receptor beta chains came from one sample sequenced in a study of CD8 T cells in Susac syndrome (dated by TCRdb to the late 2010s). Library preparation was by the immunoSEQ multiplex PCR assay. RNA was extracted using the RNeasy kit, and 0.5 to 1 microgram was reverse transcribed with random hexamers. The public reads were reprocessed in TCRdb via fastp at Q25 and MiXCR, keeping in-frame beta chains. When rows share a CDR3 protein, they turn into one entry using the most common DNA and genes. Across this sample there are around 130,000 distinct CDR3 sequences, with under 96% seen only once. The ten largest clonotypes hold less than 0.15% of the sample. Material for sequencing was CD4+ T cells from PBMCs. The receptor set was obtained from a human donor with Susac syndrome.

DNA of the CDR3: TGTGCCAGCAGTTACCAGGACGGGAGGGGAGAGACCCAGTACTTC. Its translation: CASSYQDGRGETQYF. The rearrangement uses TRBV6-5 and TRBJ2-5; 8 bases are shared with TRBD2. The J segment lost 4 bases and the V segment lost 2 bases, leaving 6 bases of the junction unmatched. The CDR3 sequence is 15 residues long. Germline-derived CDR1 and CDR2 are MNHEY and SVGAGI.

V is TRBV7-2 and J is TRBJ1-5, with D unresolved. Germline V gives CDR1 SGHTA, CDR2 FQGNSA. The V end lost 6 bases, the J end lost 2 bases, and 11 bases lay between the germline ends. The CDR3 spans 14 residues. The CDR3: CASSSERGNQPQHF. The DNA for the CDR3 is TGTGCCAGCAGTAGCGAAAGGGGCAATCAGCCCCAGCATTTT. Filled out from reference TRBV7-2 and TRBJ1-5, the complete variable domain reads GAGVSQSPSNKVTEKGKDVELRCDPISGHTALYWYRQSLGQGLEFLIYFQGNSAPDKSGLPSDRFSAERTGGSVSTLTIQRTQQEDSAVYLCASSSERGNQPQHFGDGTRLSIL.

The V gene is TRBV12-3 or TRBV12-4, the J gene TRBJ2-7, with unresolved D. The germline V and J ends were trimmed by 5 bases and 4 bases, with 9 bases remaining between them. The CDR3 spans 12 residues. As DNA, the CDR3 is TGTGCCAGCAGTACCTATTTATACGAGCAGTACTTC. Encoded protein: CASSTYLYEQYF.

This chain joins TRBV3-1 and TRBJ2-5; 9 bases align to TRBD1. CDR3 length: 17 amino acids. Germline V gene lookup returns CDR1 LGHDT and CDR2 YNNKEL (reference sequence). Germline trimming cut 1 base from V and 5 bases from J; bases unmatched to any gene: 11. CDR3 DNA: TGTGCCAGCAGCCAAGTGCCGGGACAGGGAGTTTCGGAGACCCAGTACTTC. This encodes CASSQVPGQGVSETQYF.

The chain employs TRBV6-6 and TRBJ2-5, with D perhaps given as TRBD1 or TRBD2 (5 bases each). The V gene lost 4 bases and the J gene lost 0 bases, with 12 bases spanning the gap. CDR1 and CDR2 (germline): MNHNY, SVGAGI (reference sequence). The CDR3 consists of 15 residues. This CDR3 reads CASSFLPGHQETQYF. CDR3 nucleotide sequence: TGTGCCAGCAGTTTCCTACCGGGACACCAAGAGACCCAGTACTTC.

The rearrangement joins TRBV20-1 to TRBJ2-5, with a possible D match to TRBD1 (6 bases). V was clipped by 6 bases and J by 5 bases, with 19 bases between them. CDR3 length: 14 amino acids. From germline, CDR1 is DFQATT and CDR2 SNEGSKA (reference sequence). The CDR3 loop reads CSAASQGRRETQYF. DNA for the CDR3: TGCAGTGCGGCCAGTCAGGGGCGCCGGGAGACCCAGTACTTC.

The chain combines TRBV20-1 with TRBJ2-7; 8 nucleotides match TRBD2. Germline values: CDR1 DFQATT, CDR2 SNEGSKA (reference sequence). The CDR3 is made up of 12 amino acids. J gave up 4 bases and V 8 bases, and 7 bases lay outside the gene matches. This CDR3 reads CSSGGAGYEQYF. DNA of the CDR3: TGCAGTTCCGGGGGGGCAGGGTACGAGCAGTACTTC.

V is TRBV3-1 and J is TRBJ2-7; no clear D gene. V shed 4 bases and J shed 3 bases, with 16 bases lying between them. The CDR3 loop spans 15 amino acids. From germline, CDR1 is LGHDT and CDR2 YNNKEL (reference sequence). The CDR3 DNA reads TGTGCCAGCAGCCCTAATCCAACCAGCAGCTACGAGCAGTACTTC. Encoded protein: CASSPNPTSSYEQYF.

V and J are TRBV5-1 and TRBJ2-7, with TRBD1 matching over 10 bases. Germline-derived CDR1 and CDR2 are SGHRS and YFSETQ. The CDR3 spans 14 residues. The trim removed 4 bases at V and 6 bases at J, leaving 7 bases unmatched. As DNA, the CDR3 is TGCGCCAGCAGCATGGCCGGGACAGGGGTCGAGCAGTACTTC. It codes for CASSMAGTGVEQYF.

The chain recombines TRBV7-6 with TRBJ1-1; D gene uncertain. The CDR3 has 14 residues. Germline V CDR1 and CDR2: SGHVS, FNYEAQ. Trimming removed 4 bases from V and 1 base from J, with 10 bases in between. CDR3 nucleotide sequence: TGTGCCAGCAGCTCGTCGACCGGGAACACTGAAGCTTTCTTT. Protein product: CASSSSTGNTEAFF.

This rearrangement joins TRBV18 to TRBJ2-7, with 9 bases identical to TRBD1. The length of the CDR3 is 15 residues. In germline, CDR1 is KGHSH, CDR2 LQKENI. V lost 3 bases and J lost 3; bases outside the gene matches: 6. The CDR3 is CASSPLGQGIYEQYF. CDR3 bases: TGTGCCAGCTCACCCCTGGGACAGGGTATCTACGAGCAGTACTTC. Full variable domain (remainder filled in from reference TRBV18 and TRBJ2-7): NAGVMQNPRHLVRRRGQEARLRCSPMKGHSHVYWYRQLPEEGLKFMVYLQKENIIDESGMPKERFSAEFPKEGPSILRIQQVVRGDSAAYFCASSPLGQGIYEQYFGPGTRLTVT.

This clonotype was seen a handful of times. V is TRBV6-1 and J is TRBJ1-2, with D perhaps TRBD1 (5 bases). This CDR3 comprises 12 residues. V was clipped by 6 bases and J by 4 bases, with 9 bases between them. Germline CDR1 is MNHNS and CDR2 is SASEGT. This CDR3 reads CASSLGLYGYTF. Written as DNA, the CDR3 is TGTGCCAGCAGCCTGGGACTCTATGGCTACACCTTC.

In nucleotides, the CDR3 is TGTGCCAGCAGCTCACCCGGGGGGGGAGCGGGAAAAGTTTACAATGAGCAGTTCTTC. This encodes CASSSPGGGAGKVYNEQFF. V gene TRBV5-6 combines with J gene TRBJ2-1; 8 bases fit TRBD2. CDR3 length equals 19 residues. The germline V gene encodes CDR1 SGHDT and CDR2 YYEEEE. The trim removed 3 bases at V and 4 bases at J, leaving 18 bases unmatched.

This clonotype was recorded once. The rearrangement uses TRBV7-8 and TRBJ2-5, with D possibly matching TRBD2 (5 bases). The germline CDR1 and CDR2 sequences are SGHVS and FQNEAQ. The V end was cut by 5 bases, the J end by 3 bases, with 16 bases between. The CDR3 is 15 amino acids. The CDR3 sequence: CASSAQRPPKETQYF. The CDR3 DNA reads as TGTGCCAGCAGCGCACAGCGGCCCCCAAAAGAGACCCAGTACTTC.

The V and J genes are TRBV7-6 and TRBJ2-3, with TRBD1 identical over 7 bases. This CDR3 region has 16 residues. Germline V gives CDR1 SGHVS, CDR2 FNYEAQ. Trimming at V came to 4 bases and at J to 3 bases, leaving 10 bases not matched to a gene. Written as DNA, the CDR3 is TGTGCCAGCAGCTCAGGGGGATCCCGCCAAACAGATACGCAGTATTTT. Amino acids: CASSSGGSRQTDTQYF.

This rearrangement joins TRBV30 to TRBJ2-7; 8 bases align to TRBD1. Germline CDR1 is GTSNPN and CDR2 is SVGIG (reference sequence). Trimming removed 5 bases from V and 0 bases from J; junction bases left unmatched: 3. This CDR3 contains 13 residues. The chain's CDR3 is CAWATGGSYEQYF. CDR3 in DNA: TGTGCCTGGGCTACAGGGGGCTCCTACGAGCAGTACTTC.

The chain is built from TRBV4-3 and TRBJ2-3, with TRBD2 matching 7 bases. The CDR3 consists of 18 residues. The germline V gene encodes CDR1 LGHNA and CDR2 YSLEER. V lost 1 base to trimming and J lost 0 bases; unmatched junction nucleotides: 10. The CDR3 is CASSQAKASGLSTDTQYF. The CDR3 nucleotides are TGCGCCAGCAGCCAAGCTAAAGCTAGCGGACTTAGCACAGATACGCAGTATTTT.

This rearrangement joins TRBV20-1 to TRBJ2-7, with D possibly TRBD1 on 6 matching bases. V was cut by 4 bases and J by 4 bases, with 20 bases left in between. The CDR3 contains 15 residues. Germline CDR1 reads DFQATT; CDR2 reads SNEGSKA (reference sequence). CDR3 coding DNA: TGCAGTGCTACCAACCCAAGGGACACCGGATACGAGCAGTACTTC. Translation: CSATNPRDTGYEQYF.

CDR3 DNA sequence: TGTGCCAGCTCACCACCGGAGAGGTTCGTCTATGGCTACACCTTC. It is translated as CASSPPERFVYGYTF. The chain employs TRBV18 and TRBJ1-2; no definite D call. The germline V gene encodes CDR1 KGHSH and CDR2 LQKENI. This CDR3 contains 15 residues. Trimming left V 0 bases short and J 4 bases short, with 12 bases between.

The chain carries TRBV20-1 and TRBJ2-4, with D unresolved. There are 17 residues in the CDR3. Germline CDR1 and CDR2: DFQATT and SNEGSKA (reference sequence). V was cut by 0 bases and J by 3 bases, with 18 bases left in between. The CDR3 is CSARDRAVKWGKNIQYF. The CDR3 DNA reads TGCAGTGCTAGAGATCGGGCGGTGAAATGGGGCAAAAACATTCAGTACTTC.

This chain joins TRBV27 and TRBJ1-5; D unclear. CDR3 size: 14 residues. Germline V gene sequence: CDR1 MNHEY, CDR2 SMNVEV (reference sequence). Trimming took 0 bases from V and 1 from J, leaving 4 bases between them. The CDR3 reads CASSLSPSNQPQHF. The CDR3 region has the DNA TGTGCCAGCAGTTTATCTCCGAGCAATCAGCCCCAGCATTTT.

The rearrangement joins TRBV7-2 to TRBJ2-5, with TRBD2 matching over 14 bases. The CDR3 sequence is 17 residues long. Germline trimming cut 5 bases from V and 5 bases from J; bases unmatched to any gene: 10. CDR1 is SGHTA, CDR2 FQGNSA, per germline. CDR3 amino acids: CASSPGLAGAPGETQYF. The CDR3, as DNA: TGTGCCAGCAGCCCGGGACTAGCGGGAGCACCGGGGGAGACCCAGTACTTC.

In DNA form, the CDR3 reads TGTGCCAGCTCACCTATTAACGTACCGGGGGAGACCCAGTACTTC. Encoded protein: CASSPINVPGETQYF. This chain joins TRBV18 and TRBJ2-5, with D possibly TRBD2 on 5 matching bases. There are 15 residues in the CDR3. The V gene lost 3 bases and the J gene lost 5 bases, with 16 bases spanning the gap. Looked up from germline, CDR1 is KGHSH and CDR2 is LQKENI. The full variable domain, with the rest looked up from reference TRBV18 and TRBJ2-5, is NAGVMQNPRHLVRRRGQEARLRCSPMKGHSHVYWYRQLPEEGLKFMVYLQKENIIDESGMPKERFSAEFPKEGPSILRIQQVVRGDSAAYFCASSPINVPGETQYFGPGTRLLVL.

The V call is TRBV29-1, the J call TRBJ2-1, with TRBD2 identical over 9 bases. Germline V lookup: CDR1 SQVTM, CDR2 ANQGSEA. V lost 3 bases and J lost 8; bases outside the gene matches: 5. This CDR3 comprises 13 residues. DNA for the CDR3: TGCAGCGTTGAGACTAGCGGAGGGGATGAGCAGTTCTTC. Its translation is CSVETSGGDEQFF.

This chain connects TRBV7-2 to TRBJ1-2, with D unclear. The CDR3 contains 15 residues. Germline lookup yields CDR1 SGHTA and CDR2 FQGNSA. The germline V and J ends were trimmed by 1 base and 4 bases, with 13 bases remaining between them. The CDR3 sequence is CASSLVYTYLYGYTF. DNA of the CDR3: TGTGCCAGCAGCTTAGTATATACCTACCTCTATGGCTACACCTTC.

The chain uses TRBV5-5 and TRBJ2-7, with D hard to call. Trimming cost V 0 bases and J 4 bases, with 8 bases left between them. Germline lookup yields CDR1 SGHKS and CDR2 YYEKEE (reference sequence). CDR3 length: 13 amino acids. CDR3 loop: CASSLGWMYEQYF. CDR3 in DNA: TGTGCCAGCAGCTTGGGGTGGATGTACGAGCAGTACTTC.